Below, 9 T cell receptor beta chains from the same sample are listed, as sequenced in a study of OX40 agonist ivuxolimab in advanced cancers. Sequencing used immunoSEQ multiplex PCR; TCRdb keeps in-frame clones, though not all of them. The sample lists about 59,000 clones; roughly 85% were seen once. The source material was CD4+ or CD8+ T cells sorted from blood, sampled in a trial of the OX40 agonist ivuxolimab. The receptor set was obtained from an adult with an advanced solid tumor such as melanoma, head and neck, liver or kidney cancer.

The chain is built from TRBV28 and TRBJ2-1; 11 nucleotides align to TRBD2. This CDR3 is 17 amino acids long. CDR1 is MDHEN and CDR2 is SYDVKM in the germline V gene. The junction had 9 bases not matched to a gene; V was cut back by 4 bases and J by 4 bases. CDR3 nucleotides: TGTGCCAGCAGTTCCCCGGAACCTAGCGGGAGGTACAATGAGCAGTTCTTC. This sequence encodes CASSSPEPSGRYNEQFF.

The chain employs TRBV6-1 and TRBJ2-1; 8 bases are a match to TRBD1. This CDR3 has 15 amino acids. CDR1 is MNHNS and CDR2 is SASEGT in the germline V gene. The trim removed 0 bases at V and 8 bases at J, leaving 6 bases unmatched. This CDR3 is CASSEAWTGIDEQFF. In nucleotides, the CDR3 is TGTGCCAGCAGTGAAGCGTGGACAGGGATTGATGAGCAGTTCTTC.

The J gene is TRBJ1-5, the V gene TRBV7-2; TRBD1 aligns across 9 bases. Germline V gene lookup returns CDR1 SGHTA and CDR2 FQGNSA. The CDR3 length is 17 residues. Trimming at V came to 3 bases and at J to 1 base, leaving 7 bases not matched to a gene. The CDR3 DNA sequence: TGTGCCAGCAGCTTTACAGGGGGCTTTGGAAGCAATCAGCCCCAGCATTTT. It specifies CASSFTGGFGSNQPQHF.

J is TRBJ2-2 and V is TRBV7-8; maybe TRBD2 (7 bases). Trimming left V 2 bases short and J 6 bases short, with 22 bases between. Germline CDR1 reads SGHVS; CDR2 reads FQNEAQ. This CDR3 is built from 18 residues. The CDR3 region is CASSLRGGREVQSGELFF. The CDR3 DNA follows: TGTGCCAGCAGCTTAAGGGGGGGGAGAGAGGTGCAGTCCGGGGAGCTGTTTTTT.

This clone was found a few times. The genes are TRBV7-2 and TRBJ2-7, with TRBD2 as a possible D gene (6 bases). The ends were cut back, 3 bases at V and 0 bases at J, with 9 bases in the middle. The CDR3 loop spans 14 amino acids. The germline CDR1 and CDR2 sequences are SGHTA and FQGNSA. The CDR3 region has the DNA TGTGCCAGCAGCTTCTCCGGGAGCTCCTACGAGCAGTACTTC. Translating it yields CASSFSGSSYEQYF.

This clone was counted a few times. The rearrangement links TRBV5-1 to TRBJ1-2; 8 bases are shared with TRBD1. The germline gives CDR1 SGHRS, CDR2 YFSETQ. V was clipped by 4 bases and J by 5 bases; unmatched bases: 7. The CDR3 is 14 amino acids. The CDR3 region is CASSLGQADYGYTF. Written as DNA, the CDR3 is TGCGCCAGCAGCCTGGGACAGGCGGATTATGGCTACACCTTC. Looking up the rest from reference TRBV5-1 and TRBJ1-2 gives the full variable domain: KAGVTQTPRYLIKTRGQQVTLSCSPISGHRSVSWYQQTPGQGLQFLFEYFSETQRNKGNFPGRFSGRQFSNSRSEMNVSTLELGDSALYLCASSLGQADYGYTFGSGTRLTVV.

This clone was observed a few times. The V and J genes are TRBV27 and TRBJ2-7; 11 bases agree with TRBD2. Germline values: CDR1 MNHEY, CDR2 SMNVEV (reference sequence). The CDR3 covers 14 residues. After removal of 5 bases from V and 7 bases from J, the junction contained 7 bases not matched to a gene. CDR3 residues: CASSTVAGGGEQYF. The CDR3 DNA reads as TGTGCCAGCAGTACCGTAGCGGGAGGGGGGGAGCAGTACTTC.

The CDR3 spells CASSWGRQTGELFF. The CDR3 coding sequence is TGTGCCAGCAGTTGGGGACGACAAACCGGGGAGCTGTTTTTT. The chain employs TRBV6-6 and TRBJ2-2; D could derive from TRBD1 or TRBD2 (5 bases each). V lost 4 bases to trimming and J lost 5 bases, with 11 bases between them. Germline V gives CDR1 MNHNY, CDR2 SVGAGI (reference sequence). The CDR3 has 14 residues.

This sequence joins TRBV19 and TRBJ2-4, with 7 bases fitting TRBD2. Germline CDR1 and CDR2: LNHDA and SQIVND (reference sequence). The V segment lost 3 bases and the J segment 6 bases; nucleotides outside the gene matches: 2. This CDR3 is built from 13 residues. The CDR3 nucleotides read TGTGCCAGTAGTATGGGGGGGACAAACATTCAGTACTTC. This translates into CASSMGGTNIQYF. The full variable domain, in which reference TRBV19 and TRBJ2-4 provide the parts outside the CDR3, is DGGITQSPKYLFRKEGQNVTLSCEQNLNHDAMYWYRQDPGQGLRLIYYSQIVNDFQKGDIAEGYSVSREKKESFPLTVTSAQKNPTAFYLCASSMGGTNIQYFGAGTRLSVL.